This TCR beta chain was recorded in a study of T cell responses to AZD1222 COVID-19 vaccine. Whole-study results and caveats: The study found Spike-specific TCR breadth and depth rose after two AZD1222 doses. Nearly half of spike-specific TCRs reportedly target unmutated variant regions. Baseline serology detected seropositivity in only six AZD1222 recipients.

Regarding this clone: Its specificity is unknown.

The assay was immunoSEQ multiplex PCR, and TCRdb's table has in-frame clones only and misses some. The sample has approximately 120,000 clones; 70% to 90% are singletons. CDR3 size: 19 residues. Germline V gene lookup returns CDR1 SGHKS and CDR2 YYEKEE (reference sequence). V gave up 2 bases and J gave up 2 bases; unmatched junction bases: 15. The chain is built from TRBV5-5 and TRBJ1-3, with TRBD1 matching over 8 bases. The receptor was isolated from an adult in good health. Sequencing was performed on peripheral blood, taken on day 0 of AZD1222 vaccination. The CDR3 coding sequence is TGTGCCAGCAGCTTCTTACAGGGGGGCCCCTATATAACTGGAAACACCATATATTTT. It specifies CASSFLQGGPYITGNTIYF.